This T cell receptor (beta chain) appears in the sequencing data of a study of cytomegalovirus exposure and HLA in healthy donors. For the study at large: The 120 validation repertoires used the same platform as the approximately 670 first-cohort repertoires (as reported by a later analysis).

The assay was immunoSEQ multiplex PCR, and TCRdb's table has in-frame clones only and misses some. The data show roughly 63,000 clones, with 80% to 90% seen just once and 1% to 1.5% held by the top ten. Regarding this clone: As yet, its antigen is unknown.

V was shortened by 4 bases and J by 3 bases, with 13 bases between the two germline ends. Germline CDR1 is SGHVS and CDR2 is FNYEAQ. CDR3 length: 15 residues. Study-level findings and limits: Researchers counted roughly 160 TCR beta chains as cytomegalovirus-associated. Most TCR sequences were rare, but some public TCRs occurred in many donors.

This clonotype was sampled from a woman aged 18-29 years in good health and CMV-seronegative. V and J are TRBV7-6 and TRBJ1-3; D is perhaps TRBD1 (6 bases). The sample comprised PBMCs. CDR3 sequence reads: CASSSQGGDGNTIYF. Here the CDR3 DNA reads TGTGCCAGCAGCTCGCAAGGGGGTGATGGAAACACCATATATTTT.